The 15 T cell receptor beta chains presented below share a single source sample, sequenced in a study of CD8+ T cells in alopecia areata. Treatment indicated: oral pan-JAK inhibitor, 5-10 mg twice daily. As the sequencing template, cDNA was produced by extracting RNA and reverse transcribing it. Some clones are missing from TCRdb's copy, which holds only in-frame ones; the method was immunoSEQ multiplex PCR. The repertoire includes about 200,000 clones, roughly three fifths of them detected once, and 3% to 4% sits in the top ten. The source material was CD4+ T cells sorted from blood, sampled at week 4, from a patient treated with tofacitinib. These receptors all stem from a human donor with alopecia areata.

DNA of the CDR3: TGTGCCAGCAGTTTAAAGGGAAGGGGCAATCAGCCCCAGCATTTT. As protein: CASSLKGRGNQPQHF. The chain recombines TRBV27 with TRBJ1-5; D not certain. V shed 2 bases and J shed 2 bases, with 10 bases lying between them. Germline CDR1 is MNHEY and CDR2 is SMNVEV (reference sequence). The CDR3 runs to 15 residues.

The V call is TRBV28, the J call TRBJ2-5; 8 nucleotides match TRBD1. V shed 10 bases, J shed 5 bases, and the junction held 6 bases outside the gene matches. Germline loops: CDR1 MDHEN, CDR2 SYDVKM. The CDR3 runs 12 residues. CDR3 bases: TGTGCCACCACCCGGACAGGGGAGACCCAGTACTTC. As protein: CATTRTGETQYF. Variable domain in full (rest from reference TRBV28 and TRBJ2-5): DVKVTQSSRYLVKRTGEKVFLECVQDMDHENMFWYRQDPGLGLRLIYFSYDVKMKEKGDIPEGYSVSREKKERFSLILESASTNQTSMYLCATTRTGETQYFGPGTRLLVL.

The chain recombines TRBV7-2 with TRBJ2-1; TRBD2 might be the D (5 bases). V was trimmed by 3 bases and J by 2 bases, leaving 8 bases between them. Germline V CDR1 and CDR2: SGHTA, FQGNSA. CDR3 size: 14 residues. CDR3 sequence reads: CASSFGVAYNEQFF. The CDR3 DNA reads TGTGCCAGCAGCTTCGGGGTAGCCTACAATGAGCAGTTCTTC.

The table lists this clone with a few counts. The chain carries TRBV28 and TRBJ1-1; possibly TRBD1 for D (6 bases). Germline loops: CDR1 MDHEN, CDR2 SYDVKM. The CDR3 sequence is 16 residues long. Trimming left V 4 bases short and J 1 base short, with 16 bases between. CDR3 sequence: CASSSPATGWNTEAFF. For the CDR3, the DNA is TGTGCCAGCAGTTCCCCCGCGACAGGATGGAACACTGAAGCTTTCTTT.

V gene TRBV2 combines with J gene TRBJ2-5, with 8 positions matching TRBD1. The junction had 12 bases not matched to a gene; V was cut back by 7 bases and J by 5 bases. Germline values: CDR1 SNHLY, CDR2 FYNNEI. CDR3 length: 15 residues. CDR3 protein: CASIGDAGGLETQYF. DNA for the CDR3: TGTGCCAGCATCGGGGACGCAGGGGGCTTGGAGACCCAGTACTTC.

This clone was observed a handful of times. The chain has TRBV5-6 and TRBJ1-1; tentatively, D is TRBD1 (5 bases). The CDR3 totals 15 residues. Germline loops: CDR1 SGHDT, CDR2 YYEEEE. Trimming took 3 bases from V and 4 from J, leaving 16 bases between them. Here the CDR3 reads CASSSRRQGSTEAFF. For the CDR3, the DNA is TGTGCCAGCAGCTCAAGACGCCAGGGTTCCACTGAAGCTTTCTTT.

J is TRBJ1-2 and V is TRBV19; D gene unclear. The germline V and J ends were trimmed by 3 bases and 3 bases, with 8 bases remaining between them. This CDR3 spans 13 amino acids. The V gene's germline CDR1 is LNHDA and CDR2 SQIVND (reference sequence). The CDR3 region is CASSILGDYGYTF. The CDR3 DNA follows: TGTGCCAGTAGTATTCTGGGTGACTATGGCTACACCTTC.

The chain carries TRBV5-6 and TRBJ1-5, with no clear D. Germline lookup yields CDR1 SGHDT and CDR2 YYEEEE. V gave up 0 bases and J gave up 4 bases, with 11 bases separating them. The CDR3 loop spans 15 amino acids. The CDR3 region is CASSLGWNANQPQHF. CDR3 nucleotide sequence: TGTGCCAGCAGCTTGGGGTGGAACGCGAATCAGCCCCAGCATTTT. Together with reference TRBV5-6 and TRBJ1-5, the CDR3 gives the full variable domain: DAGVTQSPTHLIKTRGQQVTLRCSPKSGHDTVSWYQQALGQGPQFIFQYYEEEERQRGNFPDRFSGHQFPNYSSELNVNALLLGDSALYLCASSLGWNANQPQHFGDGTRLSIL.

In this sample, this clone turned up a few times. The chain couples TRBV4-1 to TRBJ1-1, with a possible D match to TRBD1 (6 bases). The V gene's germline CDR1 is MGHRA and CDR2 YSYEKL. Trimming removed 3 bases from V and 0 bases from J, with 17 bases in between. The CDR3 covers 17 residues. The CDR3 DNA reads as TGCGCCAGCAGCCAGACCGCTCCAACAGGGCTGAACACTGAAGCTTTCTTT. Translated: CASSQTAPTGLNTEAFF.

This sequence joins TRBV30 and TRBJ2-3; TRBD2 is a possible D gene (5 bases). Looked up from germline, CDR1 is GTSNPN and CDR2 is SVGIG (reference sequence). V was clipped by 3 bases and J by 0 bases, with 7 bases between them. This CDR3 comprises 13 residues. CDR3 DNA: TGTGCCTGGAGAGCGGCTAGCACAGATACGCAGTATTTT. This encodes CAWRAASTDTQYF. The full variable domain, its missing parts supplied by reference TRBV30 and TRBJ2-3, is SQTIHQWPATLVQPVGSPLSLECTVEGTSNPNLYWYRQAAGRGLQLLFYSVGIGQISSEVPQNLSASRPQDRQFILSSKKLLLSDSGFYLCAWRAASTDTQYFGPGTRLTVL.

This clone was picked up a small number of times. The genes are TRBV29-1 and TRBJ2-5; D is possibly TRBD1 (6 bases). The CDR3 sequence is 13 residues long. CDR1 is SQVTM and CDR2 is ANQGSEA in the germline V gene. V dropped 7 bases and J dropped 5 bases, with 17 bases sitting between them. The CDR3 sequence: CSAASGGRETQYF. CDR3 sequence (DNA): TGCAGCGCCGCTAGTGGGGGCCGGGAGACCCAGTACTTC.

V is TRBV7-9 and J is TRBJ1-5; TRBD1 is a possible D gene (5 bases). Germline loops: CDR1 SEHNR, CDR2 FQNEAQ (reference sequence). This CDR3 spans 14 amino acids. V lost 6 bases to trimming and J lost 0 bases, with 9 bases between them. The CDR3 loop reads CASSPGHSNQPQHF. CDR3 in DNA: TGTGCCAGCAGTCCAGGACATAGCAATCAGCCCCAGCATTTT.

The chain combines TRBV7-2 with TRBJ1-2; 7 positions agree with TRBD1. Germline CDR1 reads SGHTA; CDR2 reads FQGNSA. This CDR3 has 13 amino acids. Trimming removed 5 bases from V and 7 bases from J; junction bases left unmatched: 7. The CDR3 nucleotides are TGTGCCAGCAGCCCCGACAGGGACGGTGGCTACACCTTC. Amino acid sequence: CASSPDRDGGYTF.

The CDR3 bases are TGCGCCAGCAGCCAAACGACAGACTGGAACACTGAAGCTTTCTTT. It is translated as CASSQTTDWNTEAFF. V is TRBV4-3 and J is TRBJ1-1; TRBD1 might be the D (5 bases). Trimming removed 2 bases at V and 1 base at J, with 11 bases between. Looked up from germline, CDR1 is LGHNA and CDR2 is YSLEER. This CDR3 region has 15 residues.

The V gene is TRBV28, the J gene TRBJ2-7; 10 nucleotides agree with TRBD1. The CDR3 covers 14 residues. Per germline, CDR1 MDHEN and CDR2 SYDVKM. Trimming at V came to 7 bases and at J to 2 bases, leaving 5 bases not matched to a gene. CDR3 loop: CASKGTGVPYEQYF. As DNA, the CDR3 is TGTGCCAGCAAAGGGACAGGGGTTCCCTACGAGCAGTACTTC.